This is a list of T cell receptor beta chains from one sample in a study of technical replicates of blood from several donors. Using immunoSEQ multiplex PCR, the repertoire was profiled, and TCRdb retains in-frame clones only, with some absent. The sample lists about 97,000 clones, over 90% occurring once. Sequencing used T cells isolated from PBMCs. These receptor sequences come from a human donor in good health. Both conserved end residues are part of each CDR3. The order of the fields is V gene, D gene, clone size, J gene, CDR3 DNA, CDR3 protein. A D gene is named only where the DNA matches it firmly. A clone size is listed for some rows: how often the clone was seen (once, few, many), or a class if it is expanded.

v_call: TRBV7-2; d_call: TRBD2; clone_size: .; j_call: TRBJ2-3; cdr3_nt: TGTGCCAGCAGCTCACATAGCGGGGGGGGGACAGATACGCAGTATTTT; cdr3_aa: CASSSHSGGGTDTQYF
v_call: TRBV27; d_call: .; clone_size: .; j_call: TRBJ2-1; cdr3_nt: TGTGCCAGCAGTTTATCGGGCAGGGCTTATTGGGAGCAGTTCTTC; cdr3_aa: CASSLSGRAYWEQFF
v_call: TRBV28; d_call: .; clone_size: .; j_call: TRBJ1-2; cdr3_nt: TGTGCCAGCAGTTCCAGGGTTTCTAACTATGGCTACACCTTC; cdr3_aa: CASSSRVSNYGYTF
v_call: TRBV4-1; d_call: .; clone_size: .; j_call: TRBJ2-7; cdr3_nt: TGCGCCAGCAGCCAAGAAAAGGGGAAGAGCAGACAGGATACCGAGCAGTACTTC; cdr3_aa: CASSQEKGKSRQDTEQYF
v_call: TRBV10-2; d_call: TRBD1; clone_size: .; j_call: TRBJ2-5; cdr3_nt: TGCGCCAGCGGAACTAACCGGGACAGGGAGTACCAAGAGACCCAGTACTTC; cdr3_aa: CASGTNRDREYQETQYF
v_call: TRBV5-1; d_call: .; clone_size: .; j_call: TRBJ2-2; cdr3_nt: TGCGCCAGCAGCTTGGCCGTTTTCGACACCGGGGAGCTGTTTTTT; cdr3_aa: CASSLAVFDTGELFF
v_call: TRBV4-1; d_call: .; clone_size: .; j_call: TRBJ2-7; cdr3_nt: TGCGCCAGCAGCCAAGTCGGGGTGGAGCGGAGGGGATCCTACGAGCAGTACTTC; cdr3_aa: CASSQVGVERRGSYEQYF
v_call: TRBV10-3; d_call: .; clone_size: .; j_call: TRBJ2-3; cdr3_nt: TGTGCCACCCTTGGCGGGGGCGGGGCAGATACGCAGTATTTT; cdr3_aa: CATLGGGGADTQYF
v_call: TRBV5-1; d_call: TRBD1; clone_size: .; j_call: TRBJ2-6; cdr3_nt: TGCGCCAGCAGACGACAGGGGGGCTCTGGGGCCAACGTCCTGACTTTC; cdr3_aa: CASRRQGGSGANVLTF
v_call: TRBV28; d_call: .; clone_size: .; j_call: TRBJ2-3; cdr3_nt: TGTGCCAGCAGCCCTATAGTCGATACGCAGTATTTT; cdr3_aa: CASSPIVDTQYF
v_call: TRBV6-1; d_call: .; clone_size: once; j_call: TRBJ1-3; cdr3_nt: TGTGCCAGCAGTGAGAGCTCTGGAAACACCATATATTTT; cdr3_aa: CASSESSGNTIYF
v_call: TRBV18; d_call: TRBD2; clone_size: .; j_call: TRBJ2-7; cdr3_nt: TGTGCCAGCTCACCACGTCTAGCGGAGGCCTACGAGCAGTACTTC; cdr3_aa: CASSPRLAEAYEQYF
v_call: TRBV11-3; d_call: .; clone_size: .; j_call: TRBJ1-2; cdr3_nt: TGTGCCAGCAGCTTATCAGGGGACGGGAACTATGGCTACACCTTC; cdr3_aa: CASSLSGDGNYGYTF
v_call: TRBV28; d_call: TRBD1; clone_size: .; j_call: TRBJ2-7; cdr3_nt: TGTGCCAGCAGTCCATGGGACAGTTCCACCTACGAGCAGTACTTC; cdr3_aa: CASSPWDSSTYEQYF
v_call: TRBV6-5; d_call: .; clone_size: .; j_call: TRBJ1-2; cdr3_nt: TGTGCCAGCACCCCCGCGGAGGGTCGGGTCTATGGCTACACCTTC; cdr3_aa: CASTPAEGRVYGYTF
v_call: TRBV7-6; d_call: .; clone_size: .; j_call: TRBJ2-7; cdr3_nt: TGTGCCAGCAGCTTGTCAGGTTCCTACGAGCAGTACTTC; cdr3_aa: CASSLSGSYEQYF
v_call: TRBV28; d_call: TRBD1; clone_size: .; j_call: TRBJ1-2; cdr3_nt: TGTGCCAGCAGTTACCGTCAGGGGGACTACACCTTC; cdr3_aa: CASSYRQGDYTF
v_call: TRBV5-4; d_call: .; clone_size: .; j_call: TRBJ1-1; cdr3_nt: TGTGCCAGCAGCTTGACCGGCGCAGGCGGGACTGAAGCTTTCTTT; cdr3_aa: CASSLTGAGGTEAFF
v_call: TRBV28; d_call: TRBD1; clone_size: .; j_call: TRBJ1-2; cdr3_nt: TGTGCCAGCAGCTCTTGGTTGGCAGGGGGTGGCTATGGCTACACCTTC; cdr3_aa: CASSSWLAGGGYGYTF
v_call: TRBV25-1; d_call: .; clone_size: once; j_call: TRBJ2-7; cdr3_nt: TGTGCCAGCAGTGAGAAGCACGAGCAGTACTTC; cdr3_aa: CASSEKHEQYF
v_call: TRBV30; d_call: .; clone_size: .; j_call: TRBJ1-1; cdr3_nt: TGTGCCTGGAGTGTGTCGCCAGGCTTGAGCACTGAAGCTTTCTTT; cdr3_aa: CAWSVSPGLSTEAFF
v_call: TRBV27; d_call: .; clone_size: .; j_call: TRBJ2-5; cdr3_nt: TGTGCCAGCAGGTCTCGAATGGGCAGTGGGTCTGAAGAGACCCAGTACTTC; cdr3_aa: CASRSRMGSGSEETQYF
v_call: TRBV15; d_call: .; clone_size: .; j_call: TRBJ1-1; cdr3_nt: TGTGCCACCAGCAGATCGTCTCAGGGCACTGAAGCTTTCTTT; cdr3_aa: CATSRSSQGTEAFF
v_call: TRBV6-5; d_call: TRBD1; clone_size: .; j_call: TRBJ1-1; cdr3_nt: TGTGCCAGCAGTTCTCCGGGACAGGGTCGTGAAGCTTTCTTT; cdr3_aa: CASSSPGQGREAFF
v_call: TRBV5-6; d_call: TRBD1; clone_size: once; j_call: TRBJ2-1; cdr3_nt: TGTGCCAGCAGCTTATACCGACAGGGTGTCAACAATGAGCAGTTCTTC; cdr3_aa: CASSLYRQGVNNEQFF
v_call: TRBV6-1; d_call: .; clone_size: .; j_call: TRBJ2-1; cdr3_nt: TGTGCCAGCAGTGACCGTATTAGGGGTCGTGAGCAGTTCTTC; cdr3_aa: CASSDRIRGREQFF
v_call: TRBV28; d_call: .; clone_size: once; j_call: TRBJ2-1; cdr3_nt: TGTGCCAGCAGTTTTTTTCCGGCACGCGGTAGCCTCAGCGTTGCGGCCAGCTCCTACAATGAGCAGTTCTTC; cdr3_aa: CASSFFPARGSLSVAASSYNEQFF
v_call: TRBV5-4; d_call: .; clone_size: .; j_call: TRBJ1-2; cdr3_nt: TGTGCCAGCAGCTTGGATCCGGGAAACTATGGCTACACCTTC; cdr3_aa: CASSLDPGNYGYTF
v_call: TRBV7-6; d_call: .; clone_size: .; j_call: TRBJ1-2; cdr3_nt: TGTGCCAGCAGCCGGGATAATAACTATGGCTACACCTTC; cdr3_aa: CASSRDNNYGYTF
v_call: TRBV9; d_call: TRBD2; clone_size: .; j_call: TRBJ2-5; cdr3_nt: TGTGCCAGCAGCCCCGGGACTAGCGGACGAGAGACCCAGTACTTC; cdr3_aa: CASSPGTSGRETQYF
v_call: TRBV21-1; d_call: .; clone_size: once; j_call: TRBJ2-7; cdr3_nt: TGTGCCAGCAACAAGAGAGGGGACAGAGGGCAGTACTTC; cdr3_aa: CASNKRGDRGQYF
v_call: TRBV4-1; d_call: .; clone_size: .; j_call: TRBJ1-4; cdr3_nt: TGCGCCAGCAGCCCGATCTTTTTAAGCGGAAATGAAAAACTGTTTTTT; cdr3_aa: CASSPIFLSGNEKLFF
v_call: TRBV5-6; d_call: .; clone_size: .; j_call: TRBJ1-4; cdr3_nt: TGTGCCAGCAGCTTGGAGGGAGAGTTTAATGAAAAACTGTTTTTT; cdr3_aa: CASSLEGEFNEKLFF
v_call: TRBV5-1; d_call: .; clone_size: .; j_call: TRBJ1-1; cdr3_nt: TGCGCCAGCAGCTTGGGCCTTGGGCAGGGGAACACTGAAGCTTTCTTT; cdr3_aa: CASSLGLGQGNTEAFF
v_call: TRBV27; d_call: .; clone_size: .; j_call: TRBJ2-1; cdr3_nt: TGTGCCAGCGGTTCTGTGAGGACTAAATACAATGAGCAGTTCTTC; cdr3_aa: CASGSVRTKYNEQFF
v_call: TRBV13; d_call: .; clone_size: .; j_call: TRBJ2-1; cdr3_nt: TGTGCCAGCAGCTCCACTGACAGTGAAGGGTACAATGAGCAGTTCTTC; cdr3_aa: CASSSTDSEGYNEQFF
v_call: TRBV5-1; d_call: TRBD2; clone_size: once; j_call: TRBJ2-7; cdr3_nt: TGCGCCAGCAGCGGGGCCGGGACTAGCGGGAAAGGCGAGCAGTACTTC; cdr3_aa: CASSGAGTSGKGEQYF
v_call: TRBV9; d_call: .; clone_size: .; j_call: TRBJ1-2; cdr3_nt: TGTGCCAGCAGCGTAGTGGGCAGGGCAAACACCTTC; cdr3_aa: CASSVVGRANTF
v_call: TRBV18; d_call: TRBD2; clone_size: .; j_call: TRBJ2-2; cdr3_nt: TGTGCCAGCTCACCTTCAGCGGGAGGGCCCGGTAGCACCGGGGAGCTGTTTTTT; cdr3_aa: CASSPSAGGPGSTGELFF
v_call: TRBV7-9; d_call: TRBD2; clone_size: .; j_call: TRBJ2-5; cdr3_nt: TGTGCCAGCAACATCCCAGCGGGAGTCGAAGGGTACCAAGAGACCCAGTACTTC; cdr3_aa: CASNIPAGVEGYQETQYF
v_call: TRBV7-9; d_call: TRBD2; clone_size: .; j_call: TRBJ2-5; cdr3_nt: TGTGCCAGCAGCTTCGGGACCCGGAGCGGGGGTGATGAGACCCAGTACTTC; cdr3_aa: CASSFGTRSGGDETQYF
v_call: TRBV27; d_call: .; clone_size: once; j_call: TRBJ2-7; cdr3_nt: TGTGCCAGCAGTTCCACTAGCTCTTTTCGTTACGAGCAGTACTTC; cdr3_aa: CASSSTSSFRYEQYF
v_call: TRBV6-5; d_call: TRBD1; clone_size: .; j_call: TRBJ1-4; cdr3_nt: TGTGCCAGCAGGGTACAGGGGGAGGATGAAAAACTGTTTTTT; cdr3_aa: CASRVQGEDEKLFF
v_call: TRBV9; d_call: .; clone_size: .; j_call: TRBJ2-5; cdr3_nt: TGTGCCAGCAGCCCGTACCAAGAGACCCAGTACTTC; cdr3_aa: CASSPYQETQYF
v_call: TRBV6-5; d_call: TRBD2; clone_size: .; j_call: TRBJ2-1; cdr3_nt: TGTGCCAGCGCAAACGGGGGGGCTTACAATGAGCAGTTCTTC; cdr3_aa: CASANGGAYNEQFF
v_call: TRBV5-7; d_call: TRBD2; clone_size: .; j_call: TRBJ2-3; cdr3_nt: TGTGCCAGCAGCTTGGGGGGGAGGGGATCCTCGTACACAGATACGCAGTATTTT; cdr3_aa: CASSLGGRGSSYTDTQYF
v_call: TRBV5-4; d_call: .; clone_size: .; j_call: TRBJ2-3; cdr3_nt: TGTGCCAGCAGCCCCCCGACAGGTGTGCCCACAGATACGCAGTATTTT; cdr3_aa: CASSPPTGVPTDTQYF
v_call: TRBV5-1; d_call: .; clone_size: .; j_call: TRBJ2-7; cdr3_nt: TGCGCCAGCAGCTTGAGTGGGGGCCGATCCTACGAGCAGTACTTC; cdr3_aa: CASSLSGGRSYEQYF
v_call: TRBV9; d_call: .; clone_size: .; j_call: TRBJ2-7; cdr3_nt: TGTGCCAGCAGCGAAAACACAGGGATACAATACGAGCAGTACTTC; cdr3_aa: CASSENTGIQYEQYF
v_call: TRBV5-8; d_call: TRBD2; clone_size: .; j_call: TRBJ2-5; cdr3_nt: TGTGCCAGCAGCCGGGAAGCGGGGAGACAAGAGACCCAGTACTTC; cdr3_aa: CASSREAGRQETQYF
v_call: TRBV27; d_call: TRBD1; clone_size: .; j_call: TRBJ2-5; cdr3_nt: TGTGCCAGCAGTCGACAGGGACAAGAGACCCAGTACTTC; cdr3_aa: CASSRQGQETQYF
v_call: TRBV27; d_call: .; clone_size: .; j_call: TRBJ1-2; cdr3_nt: TGTGCCAGCAGTTCCGCAGGCCACTATGGCTACACCTTC; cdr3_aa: CASSSAGHYGYTF
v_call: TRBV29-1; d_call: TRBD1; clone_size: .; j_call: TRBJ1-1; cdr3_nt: TGCAGCGCTCGGGACAGGACGAACACTGAAGCTTTCTTT; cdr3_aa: CSARDRTNTEAFF
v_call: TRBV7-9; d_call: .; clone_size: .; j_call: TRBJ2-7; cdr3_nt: TGTGCCAGCAGCTTACTTCGGGTCTCGGACTACGAGCAGTACTTC; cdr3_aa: CASSLLRVSDYEQYF
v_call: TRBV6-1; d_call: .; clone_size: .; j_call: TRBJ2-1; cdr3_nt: TGTGCCAGCAGCACTAGCACAAGCTCCTACAATGAGCAGTTCTTC; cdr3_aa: CASSTSTSSYNEQFF
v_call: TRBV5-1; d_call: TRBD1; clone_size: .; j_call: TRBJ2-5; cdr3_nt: TGCGCCAGCAGCAAAAGGACAGGGGGCGATGTGACCCAGTACTTC; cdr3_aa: CASSKRTGGDVTQYF
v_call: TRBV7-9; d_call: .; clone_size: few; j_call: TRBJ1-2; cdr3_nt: TGTGCCAGCAGCTTCAGTTTCTATGGCTACACCTTC; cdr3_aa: CASSFSFYGYTF
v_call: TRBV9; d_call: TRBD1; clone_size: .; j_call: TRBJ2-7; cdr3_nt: TGTGCCAGCAGCAACCGGGACAGGGGCTACGAGCAGTACTTC; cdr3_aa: CASSNRDRGYEQYF
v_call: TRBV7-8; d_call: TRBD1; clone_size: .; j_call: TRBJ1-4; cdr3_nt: TGTGCCAGCAGCTTAGGGGACAGGGAAAAACTGTTTTTT; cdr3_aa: CASSLGDREKLFF
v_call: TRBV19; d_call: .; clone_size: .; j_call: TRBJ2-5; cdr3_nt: TGTGCCAGTAGTGGCCTAGCTCAGGAGACCCAGTACTTC; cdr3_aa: CASSGLAQETQYF